The 23 T cell receptor beta chains presented below share a single source sample, sequenced in a study of blood T cell repertoires in COVID-19. The data were produced by immunoSEQ multiplex PCR, yet TCRdb's version contains in-frame clones alone and is incomplete. Of 200,000 to 250,000 clones in the sample, around 90% were seen once. The sequencing sample was made of peripheral blood. Receptor source: a man between 60 and 75 years old who had recovered from COVID-19.

J is TRBJ2-3 and V is TRBV11-2, with 7 bases matching TRBD1. CDR3 length equals 16 residues. Germline V lookup: CDR1 SGHAT, CDR2 FQNNGV. V dropped 3 bases and J dropped 0; count of bases not matched to a gene: 6. CDR3 residues: CASSLGTDISTDTQYF. CDR3 nucleotide sequence: TGTGCCAGCAGCTTGGGGACAGACATCAGCACAGATACGCAGTATTTT.

The V call is TRBV11-2, the J call TRBJ2-3, with TRBD2 matching 8 bases. CDR1 and CDR2 (germline): SGHAT, FQNNGV. The CDR3 has 15 residues. Losses at the gene ends were 3 bases for V and 5 bases for J; bases not matched to a gene: 7. The CDR3 is CASSFPGLVGDTQYF. The CDR3 nucleotides read TGTGCCAGCAGCTTTCCGGGACTAGTAGGAGATACGCAGTATTTT.

This chain joins TRBV7-9 and TRBJ2-1, with D perhaps TRBD1 (5 bases). V was clipped by 7 bases and J by 4 bases, with 11 bases between them. Germline V gene sequence: CDR1 SEHNR, CDR2 FQNEAQ (reference sequence). The CDR3 spans 13 residues. This CDR3 reads CASKETEYNEQFF. CDR3 DNA sequence: TGTGCCAGCAAAGAGACAGAATACAATGAGCAGTTCTTC.

V and J are TRBV9 and TRBJ2-2; 9 nucleotides line up with TRBD1. The V and J ends lost 4 bases and 7 bases, in that order; junction bases with no gene match: 8. Germline V gene data show CDR1 as SGDLS and CDR2 as YYNGEE. The CDR3 spans 15 residues. The CDR3 DNA reads as TGTGCCAGCAGCTTGGAACAGGGGGCTGGCGGGGAGCTGTTTTTT. Translating gives CASSLEQGAGGELFF.

The CDR3 loop reads CAAKQGAGGQPQHF. The CDR3 DNA sequence: TGTGCCGCCAAACAGGGGGCTGGCGGTCAGCCCCAGCATTTT. V gene TRBV28 combines with J gene TRBJ1-5; 9 bases match TRBD1. From germline, CDR1 is MDHEN and CDR2 SYDVKM. After removal of 11 bases from V and 6 bases from J, the junction contained 11 bases not matched to a gene. The CDR3 spans 14 residues.

This chain uses TRBV18 with TRBJ1-2; D is undetermined. The CDR3 is made up of 14 amino acids. Trimming cost V 3 bases and J 5 bases, with 13 bases left between them. The germline V gene encodes CDR1 KGHSH and CDR2 LQKENI. The CDR3 sequence is CASSPSWESYGYTF. CDR3 DNA: TGTGCCAGCTCACCGAGTTGGGAGTCTTATGGCTACACCTTC. Variable domain in full (rest from reference TRBV18 and TRBJ1-2): NAGVMQNPRHLVRRRGQEARLRCSPMKGHSHVYWYRQLPEEGLKFMVYLQKENIIDESGMPKERFSAEFPKEGPSILRIQQVVRGDSAAYFCASSPSWESYGYTFGSGTRLTVV.

This chain joins TRBV5-1 and TRBJ1-5; a weak D match, TRBD1 (5 bases). The CDR3 is made up of 15 amino acids. With 4 bases removed from V and 4 bases from J, the gap between germline ends came to 15 bases. Per the germline V gene, CDR1 is SGHRS and CDR2 is YFSETQ. The CDR3 spells CASSEQEGLNQPQHF. The DNA of the CDR3 is TGCGCCAGCAGCGAACAGGAGGGACTTAATCAGCCCCAGCATTTT.

This rearrangement joins TRBV2 to TRBJ2-5, with D possibly TRBD1 on 6 matching bases. The length of the CDR3 is 11 residues. In germline, CDR1 is SNHLY, CDR2 FYNNEI. Between the trimmed V and J ends, which lost 3 bases and 9 bases, there was a span of 8 bases. The CDR3 sequence: CASSEDSAQYF. CDR3 bases: TGTGCCAGCAGTGAGGACAGTGCCCAGTACTTC.

CDR3: CASRGRDRERSPLHF. In nucleotides, the CDR3 is TGTGCCAGCAGGGGCCGGGACAGGGAACGGTCACCCCTCCACTTT. This sequence joins TRBV28 and TRBJ1-6; 9 nucleotides line up with TRBD1. The CDR3 extends over 15 amino acids. The V segment lost 6 bases and the J segment 10 bases; nucleotides outside the gene matches: 10. Germline CDR1 is MDHEN and CDR2 is SYDVKM.

The chain links TRBV5-1 to TRBJ2-1; perhaps TRBD1 as D (7 bases). From germline, CDR1 is SGHRS and CDR2 YFSETQ. CDR3 size: 13 residues. V lost 3 bases, J lost 7 bases, and 11 bases lay in between. CDR3 sequence (DNA): TGCGCCAGCAGCTCCTCAGGGGGGAATGAGCAGTTCTTC. Translated, it gives CASSSSGGNEQFF.

V is TRBV19 and J is TRBJ2-7, with D possibly being TRBD1 (6 bases). This CDR3 contains 13 residues. Per germline, CDR1 LNHDA and CDR2 SQIVND (reference sequence). Trimming removed 6 bases at V and 4 bases at J, with 13 bases between. Here the CDR3 DNA reads TGTGCCAGTAGACAATCAGGGGAATACGAGCAGTACTTC. Translation gives CASRQSGEYEQYF.

Regarding this clone: The junction departs from germline at one end; a sequencing error may be responsible. This rearrangement joins TRBV7-8 to TRBJ2-7, with 10 bases aligning to TRBD2. CDR1 and CDR2 from the germline V gene are SGHVS and FQNEAQ. This CDR3 region has 13 residues. DNA for the CDR3: TGTGCCAGCAGCCTAGCGGGAGTCTACGAGCAGTACTTC. This sequence encodes CASSLAGVYEQYF.

The rearrangement links TRBV4-2 to TRBJ1-2, with TRBD1 matching over 10 bases. The CDR3 runs 16 residues. Germline CDR1 is LGHNA and CDR2 is YNFKEQ. J lost 4 bases, V lost 6 bases, and 11 bases had no gene match. This CDR3 reads CASSKTGTGESYGYTF. CDR3 sequence (DNA): TGTGCCAGCAGTAAGACCGGGACAGGGGAGAGCTATGGCTACACCTTC.

The chain has TRBV9 and TRBJ1-2; D is undetermined. Germline V lookup: CDR1 SGDLS, CDR2 YYNGEE. The CDR3 spans 15 residues. V lost 4 bases to trimming and J lost 4 bases, with 17 bases between them. In nucleotides, the CDR3 is TGTGCCAGCAGCCCGTCCGCGGGAGGGCCCTATGGCTACACCTTC. Protein product: CASSPSAGGPYGYTF. The full variable domain, completed using reference TRBV9 and TRBJ1-2, is DSGVTQTPKHLITATGQRVTLRCSPRSGDLSVYWYQQSLDQGLQFLIQYYNGEERAKGNILERFSAQQFPDLHSELNLSSLELGDSALYFCASSPSAGGPYGYTFGSGTRLTVV.

The chain recombines TRBV14 with TRBJ1-1; D gene uncertain. CDR1 is SGHDN, CDR2 FVKESK, per germline. The CDR3 length is 16 residues. V lost 4 bases to trimming and J lost 2 bases, with 17 bases between them. The CDR3 DNA reads as TGTGCCAGCAGCCTCCTCCTGGGGAGCAAAAACACTGAAGCTTTCTTT. This encodes CASSLLLGSKNTEAFF.

This clone was recorded only once. This chain joins TRBV4-1 and TRBJ2-3; TRBD2 agrees at 7 bases. The CDR3 has 16 amino acids. Germline V lookup: CDR1 MGHRA, CDR2 YSYEKL. V shed 1 base and J 4 bases; nucleotides not matched to a gene: 8. The chain's CDR3 is CASSQGNLAAPDTQYF. The CDR3 DNA follows: TGCGCCAGCAGCCAAGGAAACCTAGCGGCGCCAGATACGCAGTATTTT.

This chain links TRBV29-1 with TRBJ2-7, with 8 bases matching TRBD2. Germline V gene data show CDR1 as SQVTM and CDR2 as ANQGSEA. The CDR3 consists of 12 residues. With V trimmed by 6 bases and J by 3 bases, 4 bases remained unmatched. The CDR3 nucleotides read TGCAGCGTCGCCAGCGGGAGCTACGAGCAGTACTTC. Residues: CSVASGSYEQYF.

This clone showed up just once. The chain employs TRBV5-4 and TRBJ2-1; TRBD2 matches 15 bases. After removal of 3 bases from V and 2 bases from J, the junction contained 6 bases not matched to a gene. The CDR3 is 18 amino acids. Germline V gene lookup returns CDR1 SGHNT and CDR2 YYREEE (reference sequence). The CDR3 sequence is CASSYGLAGGRAYNEQFF. CDR3 DNA sequence: TGTGCCAGCAGCTACGGACTAGCGGGGGGGCGGGCCTACAATGAGCAGTTCTTC.

The chain employs TRBV9 and TRBJ2-1; 7 nucleotides match TRBD2. Germline CDR1 reads SGDLS; CDR2 reads YYNGEE. V was pared by 0 bases and J by 4 bases, with 4 bases of the junction left unmatched. CDR3 length equals 15 residues. This CDR3 is CASSVEWGGYNEQFF. DNA of the CDR3: TGTGCCAGCAGCGTAGAGTGGGGGGGTTACAATGAGCAGTTCTTC.

V and J are TRBV9 and TRBJ2-2; TRBD2 aligns across 12 bases. V was pared by 4 bases and J by 3 bases, with 7 bases of the junction left unmatched. CDR3 length equals 17 residues. Germline V lookup: CDR1 SGDLS, CDR2 YYNGEE. The CDR3 here is CASSSRLAGVDTGELFF. Written as DNA, the CDR3 is TGTGCCAGCAGCTCTCGACTAGCGGGGGTGGACACCGGGGAGCTGTTTTTT.

The V and J genes are TRBV7-9 and TRBJ2-1; D is uncertain. Germline V CDR1 and CDR2: SEHNR, FQNEAQ (reference sequence). This CDR3 has 15 residues. Trimming pared 0 bases from V and 4 bases from J, leaving 10 bases between. The CDR3 here is CASSLARLEYNEQFF. Here the CDR3 DNA reads TGTGCCAGCAGCTTAGCAAGGCTAGAATACAATGAGCAGTTCTTC.

The gene calls are TRBV11-3 and TRBJ2-1; D is undetermined. The germline gives CDR1 SGHNT, CDR2 YENEEA. The V end lost 0 bases, the J end lost 0 bases, and 12 bases lay between the germline ends. The CDR3 length is 17 residues. The CDR3: CASSLDLGSSSYNEQFF. CDR3 nucleotides: TGTGCCAGCAGCTTAGATCTAGGCAGCAGCTCCTACAATGAGCAGTTCTTC.

V and J are TRBV4-1 and TRBJ2-7; 10 nucleotides align to TRBD1. Losses at the gene ends were 1 base for V and 2 bases for J; bases not matched to a gene: 2. This CDR3 has 15 residues. Germline-derived CDR1 and CDR2 are MGHRA and YSYEKL. In DNA form, the CDR3 reads TGCGCCAGCAGCCAAGGGACAGGGGGAACCTACGAGCAGTACTTC. It yields the protein CASSQGTGGTYEQYF.